A selection of T cell receptor beta chains follows, all from one sample in a study of blood T cells in healthy people across ages. TCRdb ran MiXCR on the 5' RACE reads and lists one entry per CDR3 protein. The sample yields around 710,000 distinct CDR3 sequences, roughly 41% seen once. Material: blood. The receptors stem from a woman aged 60-75 years in good health. Each CDR3 is given with its conserved first and last residue. Fields, in order: D gene, J gene, V gene, clone size, CDR3 protein, CDR3 DNA. The D gene is left open where the match is weak. Rows may omit the clone size; those that give it use once, few, many or a size class.

>NA|TRBJ2-1|TRBV6-2/TRBV6-3|many
CASTIDLPSYNEQFF
TGTGCCAGCACCATTGACTTGCCCTCCTACAATGAGCAGTTCTTC
>NA|TRBJ1-4|TRBV18|NA
CASSQDRSATNEKLFF
TGTGCCAGCTCGCAAGACAGGTCTGCAACTAATGAAAAACTGTTTTTT
>NA|TRBJ2-7|TRBV5-1|few
CASSLDTAGSSYEQYF
TGCGCCAGCAGCTTGGACACGGCAGGCAGCTCCTACGAGCAGTACTTC
>NA|TRBJ2-3|TRBV9|NA
CASSVGAREWEDTQYF
TGTGCCAGCAGCGTAGGAGCACGGGAGTGGGAAGATACGCAGTATTTT
>TRBD2|TRBJ2-1|TRBV6-2/TRBV6-3|NA
CASISSGGDNEQFF
TGTGCCAGCATTAGTAGCGGGGGGGACAATGAGCAGTTCTTC
>TRBD2|TRBJ2-3|TRBV20-1|NA
CSARDRGWRGATDTQYF
TGCAGTGCTAGAGATCGGGGGTGGCGGGGGGCCACAGATACGCAGTATTTT
>NA|TRBJ1-2|TRBV28|few
CASSEQINYGYTF
TGTGCCAGCAGCGAACAGATTAACTATGGCTACACCTTC
>NA|TRBJ2-2|TRBV27|NA
CASSPPQSYTGELFF
TGTGCCAGCAGTCCGCCTCAATCATACACCGGGGAGCTGTTTTTT
>NA|TRBJ1-1|TRBV6-2/TRBV6-3|NA
CASFRLGDTEAFF
TGTGCCAGCTTCCGTTTGGGGGACACTGAAGCTTTCTTT
>NA|TRBJ2-3|TRBV14|NA
CASSPSSREQYF
TGTGCCAGCAGCCCCTCTAGCAGAGAGCAGTATTTT
>NA|TRBJ1-2|TRBV5-1|NA
CASSSEQGRYGYTF
TGCGCCAGCAGCTCCGAACAGGGCCGCTATGGCTACACCTTC
>NA|TRBJ2-7|TRBV2|NA
CASNLQGNNEQYF
TGTGCCAGCAACCTTCAGGGAAACAATGAGCAGTACTTC
>NA|TRBJ1-2|TRBV29-1|NA
CSALVGGAAGYTF
TGCAGCGCCCTCGTGGGAGGGGCCGCGGGCTACACCTTC
>NA|TRBJ1-1|TRBV20-1|NA
CSGFKDAEAFF
TGCAGTGGGTTTAAGGACGCTGAAGCTTTCTTT
>TRBD1|TRBJ1-2|TRBV7-2|few
CASSAVGTGNYGYTF
TGTGCCAGCAGCGCCGTAGGGACAGGAAACTATGGCTACACCTTC
>NA|TRBJ2-3|TRBV7-2|few
CASSLYSFETDTQYF
TGTGCCAGCAGCTTATATAGCTTTGAAACAGATACGCAGTATTTT
>TRBD1|TRBJ2-7|TRBV6-1|once
CASRGTGENEQYF
TGTGCCAGCAGAGGGACAGGGGAGAATGAGCAGTACTTC
>NA|TRBJ1-2|TRBV28|NA
CASLAGGHDGYTF
TGTGCCAGCCTTGCCGGGGGGCATGATGGCTACACCTTC
>NA|TRBJ2-6|TRBV6-1|NA
CASSRKGALSGANVLTF
TGTGCCAGCTCGCGAAAAGGGGCCCTCTCTGGGGCCAACGTCCTGACTTTC
>TRBD2|TRBJ2-3|TRBV20-1|NA
CSTRGPGLAGSPDTQYF
TGCAGTACTAGAGGGCCGGGACTAGCGGGAAGTCCGGATACGCAGTATTTT
>NA|TRBJ2-7|TRBV9|once
CASSVAYEGVYEQYF
TGTGCCAGCAGCGTAGCATATGAGGGGGTCTACGAGCAGTACTTC
>NA|TRBJ2-7|TRBV20-1|NA
CSASRGGAYEQYF
TGCAGTGCTAGCCGGGGCGGTGCCTACGAGCAGTACTTC
>NA|TRBJ1-2|TRBV4-3|NA
CASKSGRGGTGYTF
TGCGCCAGCAAAAGCGGAAGGGGAGGAACGGGCTACACCTTC
>NA|TRBJ2-5|TRBV6-2/TRBV6-3|NA
CASSSGGEQETQYF
TGTGCCAGCAGTTCCGGGGGAGAGCAAGAGACCCAGTACTTC
>NA|TRBJ2-7|TRBV7-2|NA
CASSFLEALGYEQYF
TGTGCCAGCAGCTTTCTTGAGGCCCTTGGATACGAGCAGTACTTC
>NA|TRBJ1-6|TRBV2|NA
CASSDRGHSPLHF
TGTGCCAGCAGTGACCGGGGACATTCACCCCTCCACTTT
>TRBD2|TRBJ2-5|TRBV30|NA
CAWSVRTSGTKETQYF
TGTGCCTGGAGTGTCCGGACTAGCGGGACGAAAGAGACCCAGTACTTC
>NA|TRBJ2-1|TRBV9|NA
CASSVGVTAYNEQFF
TGTGCCAGCAGCGTGGGCGTGACCGCCTACAATGAGCAGTTCTTC
>NA|TRBJ2-4|TRBV7-2|NA
CASSSHVLAKNIQYF
TGTGCCAGCAGCTCCCACGTACTGGCCAAAAACATTCAGTACTTC